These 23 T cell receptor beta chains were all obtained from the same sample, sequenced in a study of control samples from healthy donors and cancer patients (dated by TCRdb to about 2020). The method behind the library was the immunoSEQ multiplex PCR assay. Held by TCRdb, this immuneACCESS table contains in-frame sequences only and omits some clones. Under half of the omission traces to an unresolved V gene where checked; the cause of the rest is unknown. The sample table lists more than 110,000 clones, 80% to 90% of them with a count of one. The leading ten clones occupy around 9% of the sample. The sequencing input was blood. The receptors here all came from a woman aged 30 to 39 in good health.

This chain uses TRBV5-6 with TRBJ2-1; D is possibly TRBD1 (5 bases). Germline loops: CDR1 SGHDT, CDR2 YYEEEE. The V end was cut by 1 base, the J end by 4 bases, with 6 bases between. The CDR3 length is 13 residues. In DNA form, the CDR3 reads TGTGCCAGCAGCTTGAAGGGGTACAATGAGCAGTTCTTC. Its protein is CASSLKGYNEQFF.

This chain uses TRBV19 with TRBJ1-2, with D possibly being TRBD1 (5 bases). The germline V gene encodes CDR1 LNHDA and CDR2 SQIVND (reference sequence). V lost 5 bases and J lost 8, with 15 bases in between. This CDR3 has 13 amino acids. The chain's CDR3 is CASSDPRTGGYTF. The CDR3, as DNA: TGTGCCAGTAGTGACCCTCGAACAGGAGGCTACACCTTC.

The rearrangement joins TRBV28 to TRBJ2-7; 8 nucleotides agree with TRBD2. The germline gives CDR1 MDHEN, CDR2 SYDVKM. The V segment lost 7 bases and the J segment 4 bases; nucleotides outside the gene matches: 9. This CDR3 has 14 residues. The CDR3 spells CASNPPGGGYEQYF. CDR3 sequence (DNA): TGTGCCAGCAACCCGCCCGGCGGGGGGTACGAGCAGTACTTC.

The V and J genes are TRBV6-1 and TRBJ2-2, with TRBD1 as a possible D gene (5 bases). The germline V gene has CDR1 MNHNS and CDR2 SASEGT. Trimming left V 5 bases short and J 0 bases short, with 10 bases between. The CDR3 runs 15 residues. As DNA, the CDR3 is TGTGCCAGCAGTTCGACAGACGCGAACACCGGGGAGCTGTTTTTT. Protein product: CASSSTDANTGELFF.

The CDR3 sequence is CASTRGTGGNQPQHF. DNA of the CDR3: TGTGCCAGCACCAGGGGGACAGGGGGCAATCAGCCCCAGCATTTT. The chain combines TRBV2 with TRBJ1-5; 10 positions agree with TRBD1. Unmatched junction bases numbered 5, after V lost 7 bases and J lost 2 bases. CDR1 and CDR2 from the germline V gene are SNHLY and FYNNEI. The CDR3 has 15 residues.

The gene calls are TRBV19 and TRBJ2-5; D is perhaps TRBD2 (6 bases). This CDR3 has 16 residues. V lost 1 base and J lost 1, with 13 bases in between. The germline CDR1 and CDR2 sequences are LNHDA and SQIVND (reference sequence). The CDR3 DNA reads TGTGCCAGTAGTATAGTACCCGGGACTGGCCAAGAGACCCAGTACTTC. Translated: CASSIVPGTGQETQYF.

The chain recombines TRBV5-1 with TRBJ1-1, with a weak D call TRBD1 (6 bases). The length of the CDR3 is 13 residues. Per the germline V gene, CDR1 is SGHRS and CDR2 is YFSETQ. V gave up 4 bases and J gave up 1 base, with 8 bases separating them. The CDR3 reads CASSRGANTEAFF. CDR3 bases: TGCGCCAGCAGCCGGGGGGCGAACACTGAAGCTTTCTTT.

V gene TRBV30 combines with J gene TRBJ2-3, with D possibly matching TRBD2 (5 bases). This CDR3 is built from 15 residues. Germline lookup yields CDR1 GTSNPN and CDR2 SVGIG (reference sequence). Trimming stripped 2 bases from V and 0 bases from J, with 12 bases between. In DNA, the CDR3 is TGTGCCTGGAGTCAAGACTACCCGAGCACAGATACGCAGTATTTT. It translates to CAWSQDYPSTDTQYF. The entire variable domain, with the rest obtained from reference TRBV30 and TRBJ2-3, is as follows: SQTIHQWPATLVQPVGSPLSLECTVEGTSNPNLYWYRQAAGRGLQLLFYSVGIGQISSEVPQNLSASRPQDRQFILSSKKLLLSDSGFYLCAWSQDYPSTDTQYFGPGTRLTVL.

The CDR3 protein is CASSGEQGKQYF. DNA for the CDR3: TGTGCCAGCTCCGGGGAACAGGGTAAGCAGTACTTC. The chain uses TRBV21-1 and TRBJ2-7; the D call TRBD1 from the table was never checked on the DNA. TRBV21-1 is an annotated pseudogene. The CDR3 is 12 residues long.

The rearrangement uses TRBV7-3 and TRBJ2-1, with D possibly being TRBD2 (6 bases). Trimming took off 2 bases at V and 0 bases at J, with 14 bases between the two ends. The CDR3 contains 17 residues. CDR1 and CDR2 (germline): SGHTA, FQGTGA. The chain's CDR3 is CASSLVGSGLSYNEQFF. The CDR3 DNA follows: TGTGCCAGCAGCTTAGTGGGTAGCGGCCTCTCCTACAATGAGCAGTTCTTC.

CDR3 bases: TGTGCCAGCAGCTTTACAGGGTACGAGCAGTACTTC. Its translation is CASSFTGYEQYF. This chain connects TRBV11-2 to TRBJ2-7; weak D call: TRBD1 (6 bases). The length of the CDR3 is 12 residues. V was trimmed by 3 bases and J by 4 bases, leaving 7 bases between them. Germline values: CDR1 SGHAT, CDR2 FQNNGV.

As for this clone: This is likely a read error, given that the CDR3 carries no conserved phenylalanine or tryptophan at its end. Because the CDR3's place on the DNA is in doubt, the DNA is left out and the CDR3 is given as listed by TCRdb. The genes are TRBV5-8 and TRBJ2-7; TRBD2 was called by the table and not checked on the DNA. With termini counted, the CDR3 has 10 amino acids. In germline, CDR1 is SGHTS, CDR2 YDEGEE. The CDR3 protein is CASSLLKRRP.

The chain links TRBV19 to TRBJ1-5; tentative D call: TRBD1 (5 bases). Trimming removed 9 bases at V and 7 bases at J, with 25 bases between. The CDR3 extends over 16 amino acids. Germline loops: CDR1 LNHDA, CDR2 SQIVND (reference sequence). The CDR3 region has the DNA TGTGCCAGCTCACCAGAGTCCAGGGTGAGGCGGCAGCCCCAGCATTTT. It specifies CASSPESRVRRQPQHF.

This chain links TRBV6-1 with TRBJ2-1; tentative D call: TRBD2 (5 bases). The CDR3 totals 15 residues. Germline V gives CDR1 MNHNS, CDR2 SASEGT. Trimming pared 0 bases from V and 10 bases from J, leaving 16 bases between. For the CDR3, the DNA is TGTGCCAGCAGTGAAGCCCGGGTCGCGTCGGGGGAGCAGTTCTTC. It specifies CASSEARVASGEQFF.

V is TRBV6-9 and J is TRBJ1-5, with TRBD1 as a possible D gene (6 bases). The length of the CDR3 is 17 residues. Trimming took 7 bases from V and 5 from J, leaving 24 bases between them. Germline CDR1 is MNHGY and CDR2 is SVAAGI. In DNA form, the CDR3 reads TGTGCCAGCAAGGAGACAGGACGCCCGAACCGAGATCAGCCCCAGCATTTT. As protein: CASKETGRPNRDQPQHF.

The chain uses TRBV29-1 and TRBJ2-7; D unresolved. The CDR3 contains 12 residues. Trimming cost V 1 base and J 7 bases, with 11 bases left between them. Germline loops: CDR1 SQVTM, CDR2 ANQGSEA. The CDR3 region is CSVEGRGSEQYF. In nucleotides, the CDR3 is TGCAGCGTTGAAGGCAGAGGAAGTGAGCAGTACTTC.

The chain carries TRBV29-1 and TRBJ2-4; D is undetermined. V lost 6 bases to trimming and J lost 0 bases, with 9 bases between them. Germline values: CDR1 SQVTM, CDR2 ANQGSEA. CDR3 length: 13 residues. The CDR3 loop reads CSVVDGAKNIQYF. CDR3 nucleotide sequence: TGCAGCGTCGTGGATGGAGCCAAAAACATTCAGTACTTC.

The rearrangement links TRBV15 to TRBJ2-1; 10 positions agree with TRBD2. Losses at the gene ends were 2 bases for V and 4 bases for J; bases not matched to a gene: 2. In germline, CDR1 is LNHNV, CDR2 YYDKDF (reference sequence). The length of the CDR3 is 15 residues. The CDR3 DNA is TGTGCCACCAGCAGACTAGCGGGAGATTACAATGAGCAGTTCTTC. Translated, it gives CATSRLAGDYNEQFF.

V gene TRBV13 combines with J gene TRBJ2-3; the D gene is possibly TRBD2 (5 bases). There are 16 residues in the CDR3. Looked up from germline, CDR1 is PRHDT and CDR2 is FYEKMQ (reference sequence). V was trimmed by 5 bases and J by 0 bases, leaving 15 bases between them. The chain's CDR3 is CASSPRLIASTDTQYF. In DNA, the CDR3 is TGTGCCAGCAGCCCTCGGTTGATAGCGAGCACAGATACGCAGTATTTT.

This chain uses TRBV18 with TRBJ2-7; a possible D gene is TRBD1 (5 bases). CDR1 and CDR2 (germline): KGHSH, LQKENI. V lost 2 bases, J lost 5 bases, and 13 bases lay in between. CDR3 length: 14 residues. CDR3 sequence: CASSPLKGHDEQYF. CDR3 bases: TGTGCCAGCTCACCATTGAAGGGGCATGACGAGCAGTACTTC.

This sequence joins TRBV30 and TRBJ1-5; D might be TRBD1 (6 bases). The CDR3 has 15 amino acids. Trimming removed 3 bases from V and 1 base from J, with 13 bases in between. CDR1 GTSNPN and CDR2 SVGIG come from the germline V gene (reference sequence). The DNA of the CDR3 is TGTGCCTGGAGGGGAGGGGGAGCGAGCAATCAGCCCCAGCATTTT. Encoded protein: CAWRGGGASNQPQHF.

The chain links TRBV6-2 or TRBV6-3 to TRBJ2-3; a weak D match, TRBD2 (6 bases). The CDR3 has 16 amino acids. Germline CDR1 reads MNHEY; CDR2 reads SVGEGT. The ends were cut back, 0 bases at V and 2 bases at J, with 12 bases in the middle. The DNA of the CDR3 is TGTGCCAGCAGTTACTCTGCGGAGCGGGCCACAGATACGCAGTATTTT. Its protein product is CASSYSAERATDTQYF.

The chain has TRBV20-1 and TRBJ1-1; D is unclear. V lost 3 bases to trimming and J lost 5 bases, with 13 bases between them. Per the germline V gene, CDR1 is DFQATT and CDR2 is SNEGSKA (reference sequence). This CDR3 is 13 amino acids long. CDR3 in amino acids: CSASSPGRTEAFF. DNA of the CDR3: TGCAGTGCTAGTAGCCCTGGGAGGACTGAAGCTTTCTTT.